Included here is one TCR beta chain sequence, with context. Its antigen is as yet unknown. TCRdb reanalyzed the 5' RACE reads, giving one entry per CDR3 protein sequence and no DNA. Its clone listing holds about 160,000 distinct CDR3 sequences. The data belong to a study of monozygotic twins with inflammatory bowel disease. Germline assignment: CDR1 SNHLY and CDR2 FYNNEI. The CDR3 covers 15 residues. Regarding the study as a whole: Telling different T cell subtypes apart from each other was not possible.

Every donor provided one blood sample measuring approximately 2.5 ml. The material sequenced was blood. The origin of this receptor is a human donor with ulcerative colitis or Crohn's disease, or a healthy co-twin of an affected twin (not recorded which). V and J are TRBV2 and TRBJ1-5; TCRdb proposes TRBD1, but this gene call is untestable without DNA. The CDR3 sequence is CASRGDRGSNQPQHF.